The 5 T cell receptor beta chains reported below all come from one sample, sequenced in a study of PD-L1 blockade in urothelial cancer. This table comes from immunoSEQ multiplex PCR, and its TCRdb copy is limited to in-frame clones, with some not included. This sample carries approximately 100,000 clones, around 93% of them seen once, and the ten largest clones take around 0.92%. This material consisted of PBMCs, taken around atezolizumab (anti-PD-L1) treatment. The receptor source for this set is a woman aged 80 or older with urothelial cancer.

This clone was recorded once. The chain is built from TRBV6-4 and TRBJ2-7; 8 nucleotides align to TRBD1. The junction had 11 bases not matched to a gene; V was cut back by 10 bases and J by 3 bases. Germline assignment: CDR1 MRHNA and CDR2 SNTAGT. This CDR3 has 14 amino acids. The CDR3 DNA reads as TGTGCCACAGATACGGGACAGGAGAACTACGAGCAGTACTTC. Its protein is CATDTGQENYEQYF.

The chain employs TRBV5-1 and TRBJ1-2; the match to TRBD1 covers 7 bases. Trimming took 0 bases from V and 5 from J; bases not matched to a gene: 4. The germline gives CDR1 SGHRS, CDR2 YFSETQ. This CDR3 region has 14 residues. CDR3 DNA sequence: TGCGCCAGCAGCTTGGGACAGGGCTGGTATGGCTACACCTTC. As protein: CASSLGQGWYGYTF.

The rearrangement links TRBV11-1 to TRBJ2-7, with TRBD1 identical over 8 bases. In germline, CDR1 is SGHAT, CDR2 FQDESV (reference sequence). The CDR3 is 15 amino acids. J was trimmed by 5 bases and V by 5 bases; bases with no gene match: 11. The CDR3 nucleotides are TGTGCCAGCAGCCGAACCGACAGGGGTAGCGACGAGCAGTACTTC. Translation: CASSRTDRGSDEQYF.

The V and J genes are TRBV2 and TRBJ1-5, with 7 bases lining up with TRBD1. Looked up from germline, CDR1 is SNHLY and CDR2 is FYNNEI. V trimming: 3 bases; J trimming: 4 bases; junction bases outside the gene matches: 6. The CDR3 runs 15 residues. The DNA for the CDR3 is TGTGCCAGCAGTGATGACAGGGTAGGTAATCAGCCCCAGCATTTT. It translates to CASSDDRVGNQPQHF.

The V gene is TRBV11-2, the J gene TRBJ2-7; D not resolved. The CDR3 runs to 12 residues. V lost 2 bases and J lost 6, with 8 bases in between. Germline CDR1 SGHAT, CDR2 FQNNGV. In DNA form, the CDR3 reads TGTGCCAGCAGCTTATCAGGTTCCGAGCAGTACTTC. It codes for CASSLSGSEQYF.